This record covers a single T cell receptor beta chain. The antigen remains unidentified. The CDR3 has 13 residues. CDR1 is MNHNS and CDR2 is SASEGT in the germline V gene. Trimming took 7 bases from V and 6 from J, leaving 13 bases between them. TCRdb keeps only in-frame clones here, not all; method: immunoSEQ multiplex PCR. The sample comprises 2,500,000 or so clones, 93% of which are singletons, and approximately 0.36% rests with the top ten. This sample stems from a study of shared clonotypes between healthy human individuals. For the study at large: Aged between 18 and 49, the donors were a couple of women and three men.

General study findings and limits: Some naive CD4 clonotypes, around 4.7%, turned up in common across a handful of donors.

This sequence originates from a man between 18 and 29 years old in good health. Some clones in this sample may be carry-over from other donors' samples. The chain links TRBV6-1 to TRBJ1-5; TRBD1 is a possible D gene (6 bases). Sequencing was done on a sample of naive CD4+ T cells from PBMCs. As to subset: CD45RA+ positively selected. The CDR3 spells CASNPGTPQPQHF. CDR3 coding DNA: TGTGCCAGCAACCCCGGGACACCTCAGCCCCAGCATTTT.